This TCR beta chain was obtained from a study of cytomegalovirus exposure and HLA in healthy donors. Study-level points and caveats: Later on, an analysis showed TCR association rates differing by HLA locus, with DRB1 the most and HLA-C the fewest.

Of note for this clone: The antigen remains unidentified.

V lost 4 bases to trimming and J lost 5 bases; unmatched junction nucleotides: 9. Germline CDR1 SGHRS, CDR2 YFSETQ. CDR3 size: 16 residues. The PCR employed 60 Vbeta primers together with 13 Jbeta primers. Produced via immunoSEQ multiplex PCR; TCRdb's table is partial and in-frame only. The sample lists around 200,000 clones; just over 75% were seen once. The V call is TRBV5-1, the J call TRBJ2-2, with TRBD1 identical over 9 bases. The receptor comes from a man aged 25-45 years in good health and CMV-seronegative. Sequencing was done on a sample of PBMCs. The CDR3 DNA is TGCGCCAGCAGCAATCCGGGGACAGGGCGAACCGGGGAGCTGTTTTTT. The encoded protein is CASSNPGTGRTGELFF.